These 25 T cell receptor delta chains share one sample of origin, sequenced in a study of gamma-delta chains in newborns, infants, children. TCRdb re-identified clones in the reads via CATT. The sample lists around 10,000 delta-chain clones, more than 7.5% occurring once. The specimen was blood. The origin of the receptors is a child who was a newborn, infant or young child, either healthy, febrile or measles-vaccinated (not recorded which).

In its sample, this clone was seen a few times. The TCRdb protein, from a much larger clone, departs from this DNA's translation at residue 6, likely by read error; the protein shown derives from the DNA. This chain joins TRDV2 and TRDJ1; TRDD3 matches 10 bases. The J segment lost 3 bases and the V segment lost 3 bases, leaving 6 bases of the junction unmatched. This CDR3 has 15 residues. CDR1 GEAIGNYY and CDR2 EKD come from the germline V gene. CDR3 amino acids: CACDGRGDTSDKLIF. Here the CDR3 DNA reads TGTGCCTGTGACGGACGGGGGGATACGTCCGATAAACTCATCTTT.

The rearrangement links TRDV2 to TRDJ1; 13 bases are a match to TRDD3. The germline V gene encodes CDR1 GEAIGNYY and CDR2 EKD. V lost 2 bases and J lost 10; bases outside the gene matches: 21. This CDR3 contains 19 residues. The CDR3 is CACDSAGLGDTLFGGGLIF. DNA for the CDR3: TGTGCCTGTGACAGCGCCGGACTGGGGGATACGCTGTTCGGAGGGGGACTCATCTTT.

Concerning this clone itself: Given a far larger clone just one base away, this is likely a sequencing read error. Other DNA sequences in the same sample also yield this CDR3. This chain joins TRDV2 and TRDJ3; 9 bases agree with TRDD3. CDR1 and CDR2 from the germline V gene are GEAIGNYY and EKD. V lost 0 bases, J lost 0 bases, and 8 bases stayed unmatched. The CDR3 has 20 amino acids. CDR3 residues: CACDTVLGDTSSWDTRQMFF. Here the CDR3 DNA reads TGTGCCTGTGACACCGTACTGGGGGACACGAGCTCCTGGGACACCCGACAGATGTTTTTC.

There are a few counts of this clone. The chain couples TRDV2 to TRDJ3; 12 bases fit TRDD3. The CDR3 totals 17 residues. In germline, CDR1 is GEAIGNYY, CDR2 EKD. V shed 3 bases and J 5 bases; nucleotides not matched to a gene: 4. Here the CDR3 reads CACDLLGDTRDTRQMFF. In DNA form, the CDR3 reads TGTGCCTGTGACTTACTGGGGGATACACGGGACACCCGACAGATGTTTTTC.

The chain combines TRDV2 with TRDJ3; D gene ambiguous. V lost 0 bases to trimming and J lost 6 bases, with 11 bases between them. Germline V gene lookup returns CDR1 GEAIGNYY and CDR2 EKD. The CDR3 spans 16 residues. The CDR3 sequence: CACDTVPGMDTRQMFF. As DNA, the CDR3 is TGTGCCTGTGACACCGTCCCTGGAATGGACACCCGACAGATGTTTTTC.

This clone was observed a few times. With a far larger clone one base away, a read error is the likely cause. Additional DNA sequences in this sample encode the identical CDR3. The CDR3 protein is CACDTLSPSGGYRTDKLIF. CDR3 nucleotides: TGTGCCTGTGACACCCTTTCACCCTCTGGAGGATACCGCACCGATAAACTCATCTTT. The chain couples TRDV2 to TRDJ1; a weak D match, TRDD3 (6 bases). CDR3 length: 19 amino acids. CDR1 GEAIGNYY and CDR2 EKD come from the germline V gene. Trimming pared 0 bases from V and 1 base from J, leaving 23 bases between.

The chain uses TRDV2 and TRDJ2; 10 positions agree with TRDD3. Germline lookup yields CDR1 GEAIGNYY and CDR2 EKD. The CDR3 length is 15 residues. V lost 3 bases and J lost 5; bases outside the gene matches: 5. The CDR3 loop is CACDSLLGDTAQLFF. CDR3 sequence (DNA): TGTGCCTGTGACTCCCTACTGGGGGATACAGCACAACTCTTCTTT.

A few counts support this clone. The chain combines TRDV1 with TRDJ1; no firm D call. This CDR3 is 20 amino acids long. Trimming removed 0 bases at V and 5 bases at J, with 28 bases between. From germline, CDR1 is TSWWSYY and CDR2 QGS. The CDR3 coding sequence is TGTGCTCTTGGGGAACTCAAGTCCAGCCCCACTAACCACATCCTGGATAAACTCATCTTT. Its protein product is CALGELKSSPTNHILDKLIF.

For this clone: Other DNA sequences within the sample encode an identical CDR3. The V and J genes are TRDV2 and TRDJ3; no clear D gene. This CDR3 has 18 amino acids. The ends were cut back, 0 bases at V and 0 bases at J, with 11 bases in the middle. CDR1 GEAIGNYY and CDR2 EKD come from the germline V gene. CDR3: CACDTGGYSSWDTRQMFF. In nucleotides, the CDR3 is TGTGCCTGTGACACCGGAGGTTACAGCTCCTGGGACACCCGACAGATGTTTTTC.

This chain uses TRDV2 with TRDJ3; 10 nucleotides agree with TRDD3. The germline gives CDR1 GEAIGNYY, CDR2 EKD. This CDR3 region has 19 residues. The V and J ends lost 1 base and 1 base, in that order; junction bases with no gene match: 6. The CDR3 coding sequence is TGTGCCTGTGACACACTGGGGGATTCCCTATCCTGGGACACCCGACAGATGTTTTTC. Translating gives CACDTLGDSLSWDTRQMFF.

This clone has just a few counts. One end of the junction fails to match germline, which may point to a read error. This chain links TRDV1 with TRDJ1, with TRDD3 matching over 10 bases. CDR1 TSWWSYY and CDR2 QGS come from the germline V gene. The CDR3 extends over 20 amino acids. The CDR3: CALGELLLRPTGGYTDKLIF. The CDR3 DNA reads as TGTGCCCTTGGGGAACTCCTCCTTCGCCCGACTGGGGGATACACCGATAAACTCATCTTT.

The rearrangement uses TRDV2 and TRDJ1; 7 bases align to TRDD3. There are 15 residues in the CDR3. The V and J ends lost 0 bases and 2 bases, in that order; junction bases with no gene match: 5. Germline V CDR1 and CDR2: GEAIGNYY, EKD. CDR3 bases: TGTGCCTGTGACACCGTGGGGATAACAACCGATAAACTCATCTTT. Residues: CACDTVGITTDKLIF.

This clone qualifies as medium-sized. V is TRDV2 and J is TRDJ1; 10 nucleotides agree with TRDD3. The CDR3 spans 16 residues. The junction had 5 bases not matched to a gene; V was cut back by 0 bases and J by 2 bases. In germline, CDR1 is GEAIGNYY, CDR2 EKD. CDR3 sequence reads: CACDTVELGDTDKLIF. The CDR3 DNA is TGTGCCTGTGACACCGTCGAACTGGGGGATACCGATAAACTCATCTTT.

This clone has a handful of counts. An end of the junction differs from the germline gene, which may be a read error. The chain uses TRDV2 and TRDJ1; 8 nucleotides align to TRDD3. CDR1 and CDR2 from the germline V gene are GEAIGNYY and EKD. The CDR3 totals 20 residues. The CDR3 bases are TGTGCCTGTGACACTGGAGGGCTGGGGATACAAGAGGGGAGAACCGATAAACCCATCTTT. Encoded protein: CACDTGGLGIQEGRTDKPIF.

This clone was found a few times. This sequence joins TRDV2 and TRDJ3; 7 bases are shared with TRDD3. Trimming at V came to 0 bases and at J to 0 bases, leaving 13 bases not matched to a gene. The CDR3 sequence is 21 residues long. Germline-derived CDR1 and CDR2 are GEAIGNYY and EKD. The CDR3: CACDTVSSAWGSSWDTRQMFF. The CDR3 DNA reads as TGTGCCTGTGACACCGTATCTTCAGCATGGGGGAGCTCCTGGGACACCCGACAGATGTTTTTC.

This clone came up a few times. The chain uses TRDV3 and TRDJ1, with 9 bases matching TRDD3. The trim removed 5 bases at V and 1 base at J, leaving 14 bases unmatched. Germline lookup yields CDR1 TVYSNPD and CDR2 GDNSRS (reference sequence). The CDR3 has 16 residues. Written as DNA, the CDR3 is TGTGCCGGAGGCCTTCCCTTGGGGGATAGCACCGATAAACTCATCTTT. Translation gives CAGGLPLGDSTDKLIF.

This clone was detected a few times. TCRdb lists the protein of a much larger clone for this DNA, which differs at residue 3, so this is likely a read error; the protein given here is translated from the DNA itself. The rearrangement joins TRDV2 to TRDJ3; TRDD3 might be the D (6 bases). The CDR3 runs to 18 residues. CDR1 is GEAIGNYY, CDR2 EKD, per germline. CDR3 in amino acids: CARDSILGSSWDTRQMFF. CDR3 DNA sequence: TGTGCCCGTGACTCCATACTGGGCAGCTCCTGGGACACCCGACAGATGTTTTTC.

Only a few counts were recorded for this clone. TCRdb's listed protein matches a much larger clone and diverges from this DNA's translation at residue 12, likely through a read error; the protein shown comes from the DNA. The rearrangement uses TRDV2 and TRDJ3; 12 bases are a match to TRDD3. Per germline, CDR1 GEAIGNYY and CDR2 EKD. CDR3 length: 18 residues. The DNA of the CDR3 is TGTGCCTGTGACACCGTACTGGGGGATACCTGGGGCACCCGACAGATGTTTTTC. Its protein product is CACDTVLGDTWGTRQMFF.

This clone was recorded a few times. This chain uses TRDV2 with TRDJ1, with 8 positions matching TRDD3. Germline V gene lookup returns CDR1 GEAIGNYY and CDR2 EKD. The length of the CDR3 is 22 residues. V trimming: 0 bases; J trimming: 0 bases; junction bases outside the gene matches: 23. CDR3 DNA: TGTGCCTGTGACACCGTTAGGGGCTCTGCCGGGGGGATAACCCCGTACACCGATAAACTCATCTTT. Its translation is CACDTVRGSAGGITPYTDKLIF.

In this sample, this clone turned up a few times. This rearrangement joins TRDV1 to TRDJ1, with 9 bases aligning to TRDD3. Germline V gives CDR1 TSWWSYY, CDR2 QGS. J gave up 3 bases and V 1 base, and 21 bases lay outside the gene matches. The CDR3 is 21 residues long. CDR3 coding DNA: TGTGCTCTTGGGGAACCATTTTCCCTCCTTCGATGGTGGGGATACGCCGATAAACTCATCTTT. Amino acid sequence: CALGEPFSLLRWWGYADKLIF.

V usage is TRDV2 and J usage is TRDJ1, with 10 bases identical to TRDD3. This CDR3 has 17 amino acids. The junction had 6 bases not matched to a gene; V was cut back by 0 bases and J by 0 bases. Germline assignment: CDR1 GEAIGNYY and CDR2 EKD. DNA of the CDR3: TGTGCCTGTGACACCCTACTGGGGGATCCCAACACCGATAAACTCATCTTT. It translates to CACDTLLGDPNTDKLIF.

Concerning this clone itself: Different DNA sequences within this sample yield the same CDR3. Written as DNA, the CDR3 is TGTGCCTGTGACACCCTGGGGGATACGCGAAACACCGATAAACTCATCTTT. Residues: CACDTLGDTRNTDKLIF. The gene calls are TRDV2 and TRDJ1; 12 bases agree with TRDD3. The CDR3 contains 17 residues. After removal of 0 bases from V and 0 bases from J, the junction contained 4 bases not matched to a gene. Germline values: CDR1 GEAIGNYY, CDR2 EKD.

The rearrangement uses TRDV2 and TRDJ3, with a tentative D call TRDD3 (5 bases). CDR1 is GEAIGNYY and CDR2 is EKD in the germline V gene. With 4 bases removed from V and 0 bases from J, the gap between germline ends came to 15 bases. The CDR3 is made up of 18 amino acids. CDR3 residues: CACDPTGARSWDTRQMFF. The CDR3 DNA sequence: TGTGCCTGTGATCCGACTGGAGCCCGCTCCTGGGACACCCGACAGATGTTTTTC.

The V call is TRDV2, the J call TRDJ3, with D unclear. The ends were cut back, 3 bases at V and 0 bases at J, with 14 bases in the middle. This CDR3 spans 18 amino acids. CDR1 and CDR2 from the germline V gene are GEAIGNYY and EKD. The CDR3 sequence: CACDSIRSPSWDTRQMFF. The CDR3 region has the DNA TGTGCCTGTGACTCGATCCGCTCCCCCTCCTGGGACACCCGACAGATGTTTTTC.

The chain links TRDV2 to TRDJ3, with D perhaps matching TRDD1 (6 bases). Germline V gene lookup returns CDR1 GEAIGNYY and CDR2 EKD. This CDR3 comprises 17 residues. Trimming pared 5 bases from V and 0 bases from J, leaving 13 bases between. The CDR3 DNA follows: TGTGCCTGTGCCGAAATACTGAGCTCCTGGGACACCCGACAGATGTTTTTC. Its protein is CACAEILSSWDTRQMFF.